The 5 T cell receptor beta chains below were found in one sample sequenced in a study of T cell responses to AZD1222 COVID-19 vaccine. Sequenced by immunoSEQ multiplex PCR; TCRdb stores in-frame clones only, minus some. The sample carries about 94,000 clones, about 88% recorded once. Specimen: peripheral blood, collected on day 0 of AZD1222 vaccination. The receptor set was obtained from an adult in good health.

The V and J genes are TRBV24-1 and TRBJ2-4, with D possibly matching TRBD2 (5 bases). Germline values: CDR1 KGHDR, CDR2 SFDVKD. There are 17 residues in the CDR3. The germline V and J ends were trimmed by 9 bases and 0 bases, with 20 bases remaining between them. The DNA of the CDR3 is TGTGCCACCGACGATGACGGGATACTCTTAGCCAAAAACATTCAGTACTTC. Translating gives CATDDDGILLAKNIQYF.

The J gene is TRBJ2-7, the V gene TRBV2; D is undetermined. Trimming left V 5 bases short and J 3 bases short, with 14 bases between. The CDR3 covers 14 residues. CDR1 is SNHLY and CDR2 is FYNNEI in the germline V gene. This CDR3 reads CASSMGLQIYEQYF. The CDR3 region has the DNA TGTGCCAGCAGTATGGGTCTGCAGATCTACGAGCAGTACTTC.

CDR3 bases: TGCAGCGTTGTGGGTTATGGCGAGCAGTACTTC. Translation: CSVVGYGEQYF. The chain uses TRBV29-1 and TRBJ2-7; D is uncertain. The V end lost 4 bases, the J end lost 6 bases, and 10 bases lay between the germline ends. The CDR3 covers 11 residues. Germline V CDR1 and CDR2: SQVTM, ANQGSEA.

The chain couples TRBV3-1 (or the pseudogene TRBV3-2) to TRBJ1-6, with unresolved D. The CDR3 runs 14 residues. Trimming left V 4 bases short and J 0 bases short, with 4 bases between. Germline CDR1 is LGHDT and CDR2 is YNNKEL (reference sequence). The CDR3 nucleotides are TGTGCCAGCAGCCTGAGCTCCTATAATTCACCCCTCCACTTT. Protein product: CASSLSSYNSPLHF.

The DNA of the CDR3 is TGTGCCAGCAGCCGTCCGGGACGGTTGAACACTGAAGCTTTCTTT. Its protein is CASSRPGRLNTEAFF. The genes are TRBV5-5 and TRBJ1-1; tentative D call: TRBD1 (5 bases). The CDR3 totals 15 residues. V lost 4 bases and J lost 0, with 13 bases in between. Per germline, CDR1 SGHKS and CDR2 YYEKEE (reference sequence).